One and the same sample provided the 14 T cell receptor beta chains below, sequenced in a study of regulatory T cells in long-lasting Graves disease. TCR beta libraries were built with iRepertoire HTBI primers and Arm-PCR of CDR3 regions. In TCRdb, the multiplex PCR reads were re-called with MiXCR into one record per CDR3 protein. The sample contains some 370,000 distinct CDR3 sequences, less than 25% of which appear only once. Indicated time point: persistent/refractory GD, antithyroid drugs over 5 years with positive TRAb. PBMCs provided the RNA from which the TCR library was made. The sample was peripheral blood mononuclear cells (PBMCs), taken when the disease was refractory, from a patient treated with antithyroid drugs. The receptors were sampled from a female donor with Graves disease.

There are many counts of this clonotype. The chain recombines TRBV27 with TRBJ1-5; 11 bases map to TRBD1. CDR1 MNHEY and CDR2 SMNVEV come from the germline V gene (reference sequence). This CDR3 spans 15 amino acids. Unmatched junction bases numbered 2, after V lost 3 bases and J lost 4 bases. Here the CDR3 DNA reads TGTGCCAGCAGTTTCGGGACAGGGGGTAATCAGCCCCAGCATTTT. Residues: CASSFGTGGNQPQHF.

The V gene is TRBV20-1, the J gene TRBJ2-7; D perhaps matches TRBD1 (6 bases). V lost 3 bases and J 2 bases, leaving 11 bases between the germline ends. The CDR3 is made up of 13 amino acids. Per germline, CDR1 DFQATT and CDR2 SNEGSKA (reference sequence). CDR3 loop: CSASDRLAYEQYF. CDR3 coding DNA: TGCAGTGCTAGTGACAGGCTAGCCTACGAGCAGTACTTC.

This clonotype was picked up many times. The chain combines TRBV20-1 with TRBJ2-6; no definite D call. Germline CDR1 reads DFQATT; CDR2 reads SNEGSKA (reference sequence). This CDR3 is 12 amino acids long. For the CDR3, the DNA is TGCAGCGTTGGGTCTGGGGCCAACGTCCTGACTTTC. As protein: CSVGSGANVLTF.

This clonotype was seen more than once but under ten times. This chain links TRBV29-1 with TRBJ2-7; the D gene is possibly TRBD2 (6 bases). Germline V CDR1 and CDR2: SQVTM, ANQGSEA. Trimming took 1 base from V and 3 from J, leaving 28 bases between them. CDR3 size: 19 residues. The CDR3 here is CSVEVKNRDSPYHGYEQYF. The CDR3 nucleotides read TGCAGCGTTGAAGTCAAGAACCGGGACTCCCCATATCACGGCTACGAGCAGTACTTC.

The chain joins TRBV29-1 to TRBJ1-1; D remains unclear. This CDR3 is 11 amino acids long. Germline V gene lookup returns CDR1 SQVTM and CDR2 ANQGSEA. V dropped 3 bases and J dropped 3 bases, with 5 bases sitting between them. The CDR3 loop is CSVEADTEAFF. The CDR3, as DNA: TGCAGCGTTGAGGCAGACACTGAAGCTTTCTTT.

This clonotype has more than one count but fewer than ten. The rearrangement links TRBV5-1 to TRBJ2-2; D remains unclear. Trimming stripped 0 bases from V and 2 bases from J, with 11 bases between. Germline V gene data show CDR1 as SGHRS and CDR2 as YFSETQ. The CDR3 extends over 16 amino acids. The CDR3 nucleotides read TGCGCCAGCAGCTTGGCCCCCGTGTCCAACACCGGGGAGCTGTTTTTT. Translation: CASSLAPVSNTGELFF. Full variable domain (rest looked up from reference TRBV5-1 and TRBJ2-2): KAGVTQTPRYLIKTRGQQVTLSCSPISGHRSVSWYQQTPGQGLQFLFEYFSETQRNKGNFPGRFSGRQFSNSRSEMNVSTLELGDSALYLCASSLAPVSNTGELFFGEGSRLTVL.

This clonotype has just a few counts. The CDR3 DNA reads TGTGCCAGCAGTCCCTCCGGGAGGGGGAACACCGGGGAGCTGTTTTTT. Translation: CASSPSGRGNTGELFF. The J gene is TRBJ2-2, the V gene TRBV27; 8 nucleotides agree with TRBD2. The V and J ends lost 5 bases and 1 base, in that order; junction bases with no gene match: 6. CDR1 MNHEY and CDR2 SMNVEV come from the germline V gene (reference sequence). This CDR3 region has 16 residues.

The chain employs TRBV3-1 and TRBJ1-2, with a possible D match to TRBD1 (6 bases). Germline V CDR1 and CDR2: LGHDT, YNNKEL (reference sequence). The CDR3 extends over 12 amino acids. Trimming shortened V by 3 bases and J by 8 bases, and 10 bases separated the two germline ends. The CDR3 nucleotides read TGTGCCAGCAGCCACCAGGGGAGAGGCTACACCTTC. This codes for CASSHQGRGYTF.

The chain combines TRBV4-1 with TRBJ1-2; D is unresolved. CDR1 MGHRA and CDR2 YSYEKL come from the germline V gene. Trimming cost V 0 bases and J 1 base, with 6 bases left between them. This CDR3 region has 14 residues. CDR3 in amino acids: CASSQEPNNYGYTF. In nucleotides, the CDR3 is TGCGCCAGCAGCCAAGAACCCAATAACTATGGCTACACCTTC.

This clonotype was picked up a small number of times. This sequence joins TRBV7-9 and TRBJ1-1; no clear D. This CDR3 is 14 amino acids long. V shed 1 base and J shed 0 bases, with 6 bases lying between them. Germline V gene sequence: CDR1 SEHNR, CDR2 FQNEAQ (reference sequence). In nucleotides, the CDR3 is TGTGCCAGCAGCTTAGATACACTGAACACTGAAGCTTTCTTT. Amino acids: CASSLDTLNTEAFF.

In its sample, this clonotype was seen many times. The chain links TRBV2 to TRBJ1-2, with TRBD1 as a possible D gene (5 bases). CDR1 is SNHLY, CDR2 FYNNEI, per germline. Trimming took 7 bases from V and 2 from J, leaving 17 bases between them. This CDR3 has 15 residues. In DNA, the CDR3 is TGTGCCAGCATGGGGGGTGGGTCATTCAACTATGGCTACACCTTC. It translates to CASMGGGSFNYGYTF.

This clonotype has more than one count but fewer than ten. This sequence joins TRBV4-3 and TRBJ1-4; no clear D gene. V lost 0 bases and J lost 4, with 12 bases in between. From germline, CDR1 is LGHNA and CDR2 YSLEER. The CDR3 sequence is 16 residues long. The CDR3 protein is CASSQDSRAGNEKLFF. As DNA, the CDR3 is TGCGCCAGCAGCCAAGATTCGAGGGCTGGTAATGAAAAACTGTTTTTT.

This clonotype appeared a few times. The V call is TRBV7-9, the J call TRBJ2-7, with TRBD2 identical over 11 bases. J gave up 3 bases and V 5 bases, and 6 bases lay outside the gene matches. Germline assignment: CDR1 SEHNR and CDR2 FQNEAQ (reference sequence). The CDR3 extends over 15 amino acids. The CDR3 bases are TGTGCCAGCAGCCATACCGGGACTAGCGGCTACGAGCAGTACTTC. Amino acid sequence: CASSHTGTSGYEQYF.

Comments on this clonotype: The junction departs from germline at one end; a sequencing error may be responsible. The chain combines TRBV28 with TRBJ2-7, with D possibly matching TRBD2 (5 bases). This CDR3 region has 14 residues. Germline V lookup: CDR1 MDHEN, CDR2 SYDVKM. CDR3 in amino acids: CANSLLGPRGEQYF. The CDR3 DNA follows: TGTGCCAACAGTTTATTGGGCCCCCGAGGGGAGCAGTACTTC.